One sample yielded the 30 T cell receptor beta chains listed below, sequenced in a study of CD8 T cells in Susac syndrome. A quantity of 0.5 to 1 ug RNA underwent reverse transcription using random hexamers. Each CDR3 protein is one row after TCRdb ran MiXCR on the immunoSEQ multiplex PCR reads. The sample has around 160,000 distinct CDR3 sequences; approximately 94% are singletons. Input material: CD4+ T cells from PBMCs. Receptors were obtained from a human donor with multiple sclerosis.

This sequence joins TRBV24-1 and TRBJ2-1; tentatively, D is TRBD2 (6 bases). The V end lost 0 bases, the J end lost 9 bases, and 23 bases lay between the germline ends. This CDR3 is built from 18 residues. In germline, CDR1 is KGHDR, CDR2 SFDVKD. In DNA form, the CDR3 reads TGTGCCACCAGTGATTTGCGGCGGGGTTGGGGCTCCTTAGGTGAGCAGTTCTTC. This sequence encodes CATSDLRRGWGSLGEQFF.

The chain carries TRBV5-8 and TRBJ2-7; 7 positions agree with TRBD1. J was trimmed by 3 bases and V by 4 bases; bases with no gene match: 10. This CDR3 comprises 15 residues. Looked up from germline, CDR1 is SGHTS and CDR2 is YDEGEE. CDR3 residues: CASSTQTGFYYEQYF. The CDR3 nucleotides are TGTGCCAGCAGCACCCAGACAGGGTTCTACTACGAGCAGTACTTC.

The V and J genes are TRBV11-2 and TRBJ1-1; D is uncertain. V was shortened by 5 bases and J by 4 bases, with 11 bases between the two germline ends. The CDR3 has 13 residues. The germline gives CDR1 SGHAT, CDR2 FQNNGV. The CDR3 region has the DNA TGTGCCAGCAGCATAACAGAATTCACTGAAGCTTTCTTT. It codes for CASSITEFTEAFF.

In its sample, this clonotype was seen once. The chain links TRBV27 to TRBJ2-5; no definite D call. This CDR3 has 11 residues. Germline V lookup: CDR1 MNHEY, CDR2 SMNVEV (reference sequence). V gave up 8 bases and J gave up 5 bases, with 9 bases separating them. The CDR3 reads CASWVGETQYF. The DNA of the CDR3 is TGTGCCAGCTGGGTGGGGGAGACCCAGTACTTC.

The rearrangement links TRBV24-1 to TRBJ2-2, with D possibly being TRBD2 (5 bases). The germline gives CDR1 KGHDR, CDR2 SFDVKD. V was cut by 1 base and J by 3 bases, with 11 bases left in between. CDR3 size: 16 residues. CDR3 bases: TGTGCCACCAGTGATTTCGGAGGAATTGACACCGGGGAGCTGTTTTTT. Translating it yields CATSDFGGIDTGELFF.

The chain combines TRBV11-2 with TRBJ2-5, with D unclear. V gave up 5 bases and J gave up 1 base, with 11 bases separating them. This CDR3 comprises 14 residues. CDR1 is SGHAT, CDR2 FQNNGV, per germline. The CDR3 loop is CASSLVVAQETQYF. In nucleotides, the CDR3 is TGTGCCAGCAGCCTAGTTGTCGCCCAAGAGACCCAGTACTTC. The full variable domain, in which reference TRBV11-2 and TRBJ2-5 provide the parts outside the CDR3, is EAGVAQSPRYKIIEKRQSVAFWCNPISGHATLYWYQQILGQGPKLLIQFQNNGVVDDSQLPKDRFSAERLKGVDSTLKIQPAKLEDSAVYLCASSLVVAQETQYFGPGTRLLVL.

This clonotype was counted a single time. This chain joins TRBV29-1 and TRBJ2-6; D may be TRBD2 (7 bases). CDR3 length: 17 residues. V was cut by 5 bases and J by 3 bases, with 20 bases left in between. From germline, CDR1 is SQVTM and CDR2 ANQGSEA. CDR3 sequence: CSVLAGARGDGANVLTF. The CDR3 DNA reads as TGCAGCGTTCTCGCGGGGGCAAGGGGGGATGGGGCCAACGTCCTGACTTTC.

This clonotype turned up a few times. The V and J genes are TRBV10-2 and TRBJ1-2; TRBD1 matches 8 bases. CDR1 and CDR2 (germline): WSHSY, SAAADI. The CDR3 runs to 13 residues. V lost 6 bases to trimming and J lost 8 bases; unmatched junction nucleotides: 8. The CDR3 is CASRSTGEEGYTF. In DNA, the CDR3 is TGCGCCAGCAGGTCGACAGGGGAGGAGGGCTACACCTTC.

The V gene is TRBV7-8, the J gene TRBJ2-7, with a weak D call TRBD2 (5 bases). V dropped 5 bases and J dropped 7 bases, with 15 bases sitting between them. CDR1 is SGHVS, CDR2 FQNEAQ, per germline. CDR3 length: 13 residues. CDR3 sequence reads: CASSTREYGEQYF. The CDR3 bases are TGTGCCAGCAGCACCCGGGAATACGGAGAGCAGTACTTC.

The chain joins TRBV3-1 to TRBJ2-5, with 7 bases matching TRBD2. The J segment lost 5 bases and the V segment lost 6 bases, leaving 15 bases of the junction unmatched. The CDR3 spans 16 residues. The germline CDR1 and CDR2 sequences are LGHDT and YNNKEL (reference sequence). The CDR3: CASSGAGALERETQYF. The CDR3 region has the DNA TGTGCCAGCAGTGGGGCGGGAGCCCTTGAGAGGGAGACCCAGTACTTC.

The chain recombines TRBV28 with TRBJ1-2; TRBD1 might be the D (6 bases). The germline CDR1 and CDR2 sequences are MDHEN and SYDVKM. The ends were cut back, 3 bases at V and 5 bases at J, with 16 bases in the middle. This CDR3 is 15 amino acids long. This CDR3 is CASSFSGGGRYGYTF. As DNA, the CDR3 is TGTGCCAGCAGTTTCAGCGGAGGGGGACGGTATGGCTACACCTTC.

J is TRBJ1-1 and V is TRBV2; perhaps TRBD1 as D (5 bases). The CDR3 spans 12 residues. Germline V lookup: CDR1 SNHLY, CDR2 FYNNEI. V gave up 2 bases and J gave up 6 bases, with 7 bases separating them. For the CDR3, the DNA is TGTGCCAGCAGTGAAACGGGGGCTGAAGCTTTCTTT. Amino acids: CASSETGAEAFF.

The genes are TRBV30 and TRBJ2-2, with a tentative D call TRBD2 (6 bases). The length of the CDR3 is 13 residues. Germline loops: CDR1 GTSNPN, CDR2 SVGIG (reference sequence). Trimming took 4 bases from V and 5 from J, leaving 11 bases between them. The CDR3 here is CAWNGRQTGELFF. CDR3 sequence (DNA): TGTGCCTGGAACGGGAGACAAACCGGGGAGCTGTTTTTT. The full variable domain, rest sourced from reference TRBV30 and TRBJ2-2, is SQTIHQWPATLVQPVGSPLSLECTVEGTSNPNLYWYRQAAGRGLQLLFYSVGIGQISSEVPQNLSASRPQDRQFILSSKKLLLSDSGFYLCAWNGRQTGELFFGEGSRLTVL.

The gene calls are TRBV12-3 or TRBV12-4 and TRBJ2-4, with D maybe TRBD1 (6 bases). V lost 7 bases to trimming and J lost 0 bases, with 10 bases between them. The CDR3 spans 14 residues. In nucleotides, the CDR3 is TGTGCCAGCACCCTGGACAGAGCCAAAAACATTCAGTACTTC. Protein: CASTLDRAKNIQYF.

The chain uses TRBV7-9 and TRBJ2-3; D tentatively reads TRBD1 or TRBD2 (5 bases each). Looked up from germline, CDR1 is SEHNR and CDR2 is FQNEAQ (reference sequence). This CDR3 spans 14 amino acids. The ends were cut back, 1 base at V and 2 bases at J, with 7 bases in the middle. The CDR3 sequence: CASSLEGPTDTQYF. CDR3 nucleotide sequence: TGTGCCAGCAGCTTAGAGGGACCCACAGATACGCAGTATTTT.

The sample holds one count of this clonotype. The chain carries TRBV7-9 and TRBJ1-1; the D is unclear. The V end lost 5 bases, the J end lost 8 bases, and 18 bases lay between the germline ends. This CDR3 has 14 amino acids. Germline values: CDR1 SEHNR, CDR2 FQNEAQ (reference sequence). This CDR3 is CASSPPTRFIEAFF. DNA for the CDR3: TGTGCCAGCAGCCCCCCGACCCGGTTCATCGAAGCTTTCTTT.

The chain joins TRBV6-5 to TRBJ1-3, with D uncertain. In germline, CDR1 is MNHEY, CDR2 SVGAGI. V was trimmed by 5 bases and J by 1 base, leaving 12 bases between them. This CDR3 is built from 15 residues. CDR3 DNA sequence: TGTGCCAGCAGTCCGCTATTTACATCTGGAAACACCATATATTTT. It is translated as CASSPLFTSGNTIYF.

Written as DNA, the CDR3 is TGTGCCAGCAGTCCTCACAGGGGGCATTTGAACACTGAAGCTTTCTTT. Its translation is CASSPHRGHLNTEAFF. The chain has TRBV6-2 or TRBV6-3 and TRBJ1-1, with 9 bases aligning to TRBD1. In germline, CDR1 is MNHEY, CDR2 SVGEGT. V trimming: 5 bases; J trimming: 0 bases; junction bases outside the gene matches: 7. The CDR3 totals 16 residues.

The CDR3, as DNA: TGCGCCAGCAGCCCCCCCCCTTCAAGCCATTATGGAAACACCATATATTTT. Encoded protein: CASSPPPSSHYGNTIYF. This chain links TRBV23-1 with TRBJ1-3, with D uncertain. TRBV23-1 is noted as an ORF with a role that remains uncertain. V was trimmed by 6 bases and J by 3 bases, leaving 21 bases between them. The length of the CDR3 is 17 residues.

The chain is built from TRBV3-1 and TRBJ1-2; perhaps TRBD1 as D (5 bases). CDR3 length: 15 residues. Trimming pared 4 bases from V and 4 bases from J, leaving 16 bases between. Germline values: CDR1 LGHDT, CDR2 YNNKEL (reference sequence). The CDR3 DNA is TGTGCCAGCAGCCCCGGCGGGGGAGTCATCTATGGCTACACCTTC. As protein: CASSPGGGVIYGYTF. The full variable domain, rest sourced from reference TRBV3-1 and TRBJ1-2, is DTAVSQTPKYLVTQMGNDKSIKCEQNLGHDTMYWYKQDSKKFLKIMFSYNNKELIINETVPNRFSPKSPDKAHLNLHINSLELGDSAVYFCASSPGGGVIYGYTFGSGTRLTVV.

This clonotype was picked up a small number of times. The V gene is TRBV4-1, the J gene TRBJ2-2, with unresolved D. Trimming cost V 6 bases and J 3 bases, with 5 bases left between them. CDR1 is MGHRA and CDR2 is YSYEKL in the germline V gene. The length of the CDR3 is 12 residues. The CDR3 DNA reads TGCGCCAGCAGGGGGTACACCGGGGAGCTGTTTTTT. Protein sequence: CASRGYTGELFF.

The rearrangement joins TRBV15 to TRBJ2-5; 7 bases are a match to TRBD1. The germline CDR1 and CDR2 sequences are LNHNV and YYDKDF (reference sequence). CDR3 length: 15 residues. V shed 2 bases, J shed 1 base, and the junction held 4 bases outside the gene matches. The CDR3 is CATSRRQGIQETQYF. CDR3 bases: TGTGCCACCAGCAGAAGACAGGGAATCCAAGAGACCCAGTACTTC.

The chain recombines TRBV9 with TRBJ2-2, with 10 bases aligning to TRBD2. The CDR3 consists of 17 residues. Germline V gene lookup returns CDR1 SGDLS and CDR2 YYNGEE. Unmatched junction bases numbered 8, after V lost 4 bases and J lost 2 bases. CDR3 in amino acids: CASSSRASGSNTGELFF. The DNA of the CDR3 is TGTGCCAGCAGCTCTAGGGCTAGCGGGAGTAACACCGGGGAGCTGTTTTTT. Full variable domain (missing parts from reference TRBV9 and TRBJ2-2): DSGVTQTPKHLITATGQRVTLRCSPRSGDLSVYWYQQSLDQGLQFLIQYYNGEERAKGNILERFSAQQFPDLHSELNLSSLELGDSALYFCASSSRASGSNTGELFFGEGSRLTVL.

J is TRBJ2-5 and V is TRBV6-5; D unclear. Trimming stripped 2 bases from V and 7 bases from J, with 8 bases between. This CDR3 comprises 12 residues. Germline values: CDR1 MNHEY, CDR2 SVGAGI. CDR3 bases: TGTGCCAGCAGTTACCTGGATGGGACCCAGTACTTC. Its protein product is CASSYLDGTQYF.

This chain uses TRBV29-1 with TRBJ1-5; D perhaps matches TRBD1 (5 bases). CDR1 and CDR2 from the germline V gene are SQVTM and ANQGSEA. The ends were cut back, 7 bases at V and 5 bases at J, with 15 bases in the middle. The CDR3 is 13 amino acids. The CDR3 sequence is CSAGQGWDQPQHF. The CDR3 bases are TGCAGCGCTGGGCAGGGATGGGATCAGCCCCAGCATTTT.

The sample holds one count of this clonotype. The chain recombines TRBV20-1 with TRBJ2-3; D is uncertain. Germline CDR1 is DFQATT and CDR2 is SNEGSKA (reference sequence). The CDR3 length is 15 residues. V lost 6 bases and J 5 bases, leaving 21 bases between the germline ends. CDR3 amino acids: CSAPGGRDNLDTQYF. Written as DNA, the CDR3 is TGCAGTGCCCCCGGCGGCAGAGATAATTTAGATACGCAGTATTTT.

The CDR3 DNA sequence: TGTGCCAGCAGCCAAACCGCCCGGTTGAGGGAGAACACTGAAGCTTTCTTT. Its protein product is CASSQTARLRENTEAFF. The chain has TRBV3-1 and TRBJ1-1; D ambiguous. CDR1 is LGHDT and CDR2 is YNNKEL in the germline V gene (reference sequence). This CDR3 region has 17 residues. The V end was cut by 2 bases, the J end by 1 base, with 17 bases between.

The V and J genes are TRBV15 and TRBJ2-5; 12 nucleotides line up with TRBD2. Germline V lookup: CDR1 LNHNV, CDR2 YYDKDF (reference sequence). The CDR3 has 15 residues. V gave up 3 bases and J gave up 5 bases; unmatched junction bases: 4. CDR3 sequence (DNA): TGTGCCACCAGCAGTTACCTAGCGGGAGGGGAGACCCAGTACTTC. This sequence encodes CATSSYLAGGETQYF.

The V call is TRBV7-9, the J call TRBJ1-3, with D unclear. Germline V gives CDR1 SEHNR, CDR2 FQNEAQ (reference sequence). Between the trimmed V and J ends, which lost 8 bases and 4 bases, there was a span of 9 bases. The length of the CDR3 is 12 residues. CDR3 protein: CASESSGNTIYF. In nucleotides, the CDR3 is TGTGCCAGCGAGTCGTCGGGAAACACCATATATTTT. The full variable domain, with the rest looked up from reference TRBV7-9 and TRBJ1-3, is DTGVSQNPRHKITKRGQNVTFRCDPISEHNRLYWYRQTLGQGPEFLTYFQNEAQLEKSRLLSDRFSAERPKGSFSTLEIQRTEQGDSAMYLCASESSGNTIYFGEGSWLTVV.

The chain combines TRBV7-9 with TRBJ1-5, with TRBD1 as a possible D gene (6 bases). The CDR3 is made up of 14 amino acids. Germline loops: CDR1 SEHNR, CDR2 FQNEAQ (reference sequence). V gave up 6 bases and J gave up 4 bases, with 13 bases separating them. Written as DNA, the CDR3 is TGTGCCAGCAGTCTACGGGACACGAATCAGCCCCAGCATTTT. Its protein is CASSLRDTNQPQHF.